This passage covers 23 T cell receptor beta chains from one sample sequenced in a study of blood T cell repertoires in COVID-19. Here immunoSEQ multiplex PCR was the method, and the copy in TCRdb shows in-frame clones only, minus some. The table lists about 42,000 clones, 65% to 85% of them singletons. Input material: peripheral blood. The receptors were sampled from a woman aged 80 or over with acute or convalescent COVID-19.

V is TRBV7-8 and J is TRBJ2-1; 11 nucleotides match TRBD1. Germline CDR1 SGHVS, CDR2 FQNEAQ. CDR3 length equals 16 residues. V was pared by 0 bases and J by 7 bases, with 5 bases of the junction left unmatched. The CDR3 protein is CASSLAPGQGVNEQFF. The CDR3, as DNA: TGTGCCAGCAGCTTAGCACCGGGACAGGGGGTAAATGAGCAGTTCTTC.

The chain is built from TRBV12-3 or TRBV12-4 and TRBJ2-4; unclear D gene. The CDR3 has 13 residues. The V gene lost 4 bases and the J gene lost 3 bases, with 7 bases spanning the gap. DNA of the CDR3: TGTGCCAGCAGTTCCCCAAACAAAAACATTCAGTACTTC. This translates into CASSSPNKNIQYF.

The chain employs TRBV10-3 and TRBJ2-2; TRBD2 agrees at 7 bases. The ends lost 11 bases at V and 2 bases at J; junction bases unmatched: 11. CDR3 length equals 15 residues. The V gene's germline CDR1 is ENHRY and CDR2 SYGVKD. CDR3 in amino acids: CAVTRTSDNTGELFF. As DNA, the CDR3 is TGTGCCGTCACGCGGACTAGTGACAACACCGGGGAGCTGTTTTTT.

The chain has TRBV7-2 and TRBJ2-1, with 14 nucleotides matching TRBD2. Unmatched junction bases numbered 4, after V lost 5 bases and J lost 4 bases. Germline V lookup: CDR1 SGHTA, CDR2 FQGNSA. The CDR3 has 16 residues. The CDR3 loop is CASSGLAGGLYNEQFF. CDR3 sequence (DNA): TGTGCCAGCAGCGGACTAGCGGGAGGATTATACAATGAGCAGTTCTTC.

The chain employs TRBV7-8 and TRBJ2-4; 7 positions agree with TRBD1. This CDR3 contains 17 residues. The germline V gene encodes CDR1 SGHVS and CDR2 FQNEAQ. J lost 4 bases, V lost 0 bases, and 9 bases had no gene match. CDR3 sequence (DNA): TGTGCCAGCAGCTTAGCCCTTTCTCGACAGGGAAAAAACATTCAGTACTTC. It is translated as CASSLALSRQGKNIQYF.

This chain joins TRBV7-2 and TRBJ2-1, with D hard to call. CDR1 SGHTA and CDR2 FQGNSA come from the germline V gene. The CDR3 covers 13 residues. Trimming left V 1 base short and J 4 bases short, with 5 bases between. The CDR3 coding sequence is TGTGCCAGCAGCTTAGTGCGGTACAATGAGCAGTTCTTC. This codes for CASSLVRYNEQFF.

The chain joins TRBV10-3 to TRBJ1-2, with TRBD1 identical over 9 bases. The ends lost 4 bases at V and 1 base at J; junction bases unmatched: 16. CDR3 length: 19 residues. Per the germline V gene, CDR1 is ENHRY and CDR2 is SYGVKD. CDR3 region: CAISAGQGTGSPINYGYTF. CDR3 nucleotides: TGTGCCATCAGTGCGGGGCAAGGGACAGGGTCCCCTATTAACTATGGCTACACCTTC.

This sequence joins TRBV2 and TRBJ1-6; 7 nucleotides match TRBD1. CDR3 length: 16 residues. Germline lookup yields CDR1 SNHLY and CDR2 FYNNEI. Germline trimming cut 5 bases from V and 7 bases from J; bases unmatched to any gene: 11. For the CDR3, the DNA is TGTGCCAGCAGTTACCTAACCCCGGGACAGAATTCACCCCTCCACTTT. Amino acid sequence: CASSYLTPGQNSPLHF.

The gene calls are TRBV12-5 and TRBJ2-1; 10 nucleotides match TRBD2. Looked up from germline, CDR1 is LGHNT and CDR2 is FRNRAP. Losses at the gene ends were 1 base for V and 6 bases for J; bases not matched to a gene: 6. This CDR3 is built from 16 residues. CDR3 amino acids: CASGLGGTSELNEQFF. CDR3 coding DNA: TGTGCTAGTGGTTTGGGGGGGACTAGCGAACTCAATGAGCAGTTCTTC.

CDR3 nucleotide sequence: TGTGCCACCAGCAGAGGAGACAGGGCGGAGACCCAGTACTTC. This encodes CATSRGDRAETQYF. The J gene is TRBJ2-5, the V gene TRBV15, with 7 positions matching TRBD1. The J segment lost 5 bases and the V segment lost 1 base, leaving 4 bases of the junction unmatched. The germline V gene encodes CDR1 LNHNV and CDR2 YYDKDF (reference sequence). This CDR3 region has 14 residues.

V is TRBV3-1 (or the pseudogene TRBV3-2) and J is TRBJ2-5; D uncertain. Germline V gives CDR1 LGHDT, CDR2 YNNKEL (reference sequence). Deletions cut 4 bases from V and 2 bases from J, with 14 bases between. The CDR3 extends over 15 amino acids. Here the CDR3 reads CASSRGVGQQETQYF. CDR3 nucleotides: TGTGCCAGCAGCCGAGGAGTCGGCCAGCAAGAGACCCAGTACTTC.

The chain carries TRBV7-9 and TRBJ2-1; TRBD1 matches 10 bases. CDR1 is SEHNR and CDR2 is FQNEAQ in the germline V gene (reference sequence). V trimming: 3 bases; J trimming: 4 bases; junction bases outside the gene matches: 3. The CDR3 totals 15 residues. In nucleotides, the CDR3 is TGTGCCAGCAGCTTCAGACAGGGGGCGTACAATGAGCAGTTCTTC. Amino acid sequence: CASSFRQGAYNEQFF.

V gene TRBV19 combines with J gene TRBJ1-2; TRBD1 matches at 8 bases. J was trimmed by 8 bases and V by 5 bases; bases with no gene match: 13. Germline CDR1 and CDR2: LNHDA and SQIVND (reference sequence). This CDR3 has 15 amino acids. CDR3 residues: CASSWGQDRGGGYTF. The DNA for the CDR3 is TGTGCCAGTAGTTGGGGACAAGACAGGGGAGGCGGCTACACCTTC. Full variable domain (missing parts from reference TRBV19 and TRBJ1-2): DGGITQSPKYLFRKEGQNVTLSCEQNLNHDAMYWYRQDPGQGLRLIYYSQIVNDFQKGDIAEGYSVSREKKESFPLTVTSAQKNPTAFYLCASSWGQDRGGGYTFGSGTRLTVV.

Only a few counts were recorded for this clone. The V and J genes are TRBV10-1 and TRBJ1-4; D is unresolved. Germline CDR1 and CDR2: WNHNN and SYGVQD (reference sequence). Deletions cut 9 bases from V and 3 bases from J, with 14 bases between. This CDR3 is 14 amino acids long. The CDR3 coding sequence is TGCGCCAGTCGTGCGGTGGTACCTAATGAAAAACTGTTTTTT. This codes for CASRAVVPNEKLFF.

As DNA, the CDR3 is TGTGCCAGCAGTTACCAGGACAGAAATTCACCCCTCCACTTT. Its translation: CASSYQDRNSPLHF. The chain joins TRBV6-2 or TRBV6-3 to TRBJ1-6; D is possibly TRBD1 (6 bases). Trimming left V 2 bases short and J 7 bases short, with 9 bases between. Germline V lookup: CDR1 MNHEY, CDR2 SVGEGT. The CDR3 is 14 amino acids.

The chain carries TRBV4-2 and TRBJ1-5; D is possibly TRBD1 (6 bases). Trimming shortened V by 7 bases and J by 6 bases, and 13 bases separated the two germline ends. The CDR3 runs to 13 residues. In germline, CDR1 is LGHNA, CDR2 YNFKEQ. The CDR3 spells CASNPGEGQPQHF. In nucleotides, the CDR3 is TGTGCCAGCAACCCAGGGGAGGGTCAGCCCCAGCATTTT.

The chain couples TRBV3-1 (or the pseudogene TRBV3-2) to TRBJ1-3; no clear D gene. The germline gives CDR1 LGHDT, CDR2 YNNKEL (reference sequence). The CDR3 loop spans 12 amino acids. V was trimmed by 6 bases and J by 1 base, leaving 4 bases between them. CDR3 amino acids: CASSISGNTIYF. The CDR3 DNA reads as TGTGCCAGCAGTATTTCTGGAAACACCATATATTTT.

The chain joins TRBV5-4 to TRBJ2-2; 8 bases fit TRBD2. The CDR3 consists of 13 residues. Germline CDR1 is SGHNT and CDR2 is YYREEE (reference sequence). V lost 4 bases to trimming and J lost 7 bases; unmatched junction nucleotides: 3. CDR3 loop: CASSRGTSGELFF. CDR3 in DNA: TGTGCCAGCAGCAGAGGGACTAGCGGGGAGCTGTTTTTT.

The genes are TRBV3-1 (or the pseudogene TRBV3-2) and TRBJ2-1, with 13 bases aligning to TRBD2. V lost 10 bases and J lost 3; bases outside the gene matches: 9. This CDR3 is built from 16 residues. Germline V gene lookup returns CDR1 LGHDT and CDR2 YNNKEL (reference sequence). CDR3 amino acids: CATRLAGGGNYNEQFF. The CDR3 bases are TGTGCCACCCGACTAGCGGGAGGAGGGAACTACAATGAGCAGTTCTTC.

This chain links TRBV9 with TRBJ2-3; TRBD2 matches at 7 bases. J was trimmed by 2 bases and V by 2 bases; bases with no gene match: 5. Germline-derived CDR1 and CDR2 are SGDLS and YYNGEE. The length of the CDR3 is 15 residues. The CDR3 region has the DNA TGTGCCAGCAGCGTCCGGGACTACCTCACAGATACGCAGTATTTT. It encodes CASSVRDYLTDTQYF. Based on the CDR3 plus reference TRBV9 and TRBJ2-3, the full variable domain is DSGVTQTPKHLITATGQRVTLRCSPRSGDLSVYWYQQSLDQGLQFLIQYYNGEERAKGNILERFSAQQFPDLHSELNLSSLELGDSALYFCASSVRDYLTDTQYFGPGTRLTVL.

The J gene is TRBJ2-1, the V gene TRBV7-9; weak D call: TRBD1 (5 bases). In germline, CDR1 is SEHNR, CDR2 FQNEAQ (reference sequence). Deletions cut 0 bases from V and 6 bases from J, with 12 bases between. The CDR3 has 15 amino acids. The CDR3, as DNA: TGTGCCAGCAGCTTAGCAGGCGACAGTTTCAATGAGCAGTTCTTC. It yields the protein CASSLAGDSFNEQFF. The variable domain in full, completed from reference TRBV7-9 and TRBJ2-1, reads DTGVSQNPRHKITKRGQNVTFRCDPISEHNRLYWYRQTLGQGPEFLTYFQNEAQLEKSRLLSDRFSAERPKGSFSTLEIQRTEQGDSAMYLCASSLAGDSFNEQFFGPGTRLTVL.

This chain joins TRBV5-1 and TRBJ2-3, with TRBD2 as a possible D gene (6 bases). Per the germline V gene, CDR1 is SGHRS and CDR2 is YFSETQ. V was clipped by 0 bases and J by 0 bases, with 14 bases between them. The CDR3 is 17 amino acids. The CDR3 spells CASSLAGVVLSTDTQYF. Here the CDR3 DNA reads TGCGCCAGCAGCTTGGCGGGGGTAGTTTTAAGCACAGATACGCAGTATTTT.

The chain is built from TRBV3-1 (or the pseudogene TRBV3-2) and TRBJ2-1; 10 bases map to TRBD2. With 5 bases clipped from V and 2 bases from J, the junction kept 9 bases outside the gene matches. The CDR3 is made up of 17 amino acids. Germline assignment: CDR1 LGHDT and CDR2 YNNKEL (reference sequence). The CDR3 spells CASSARTSGNAYNEQFF. The CDR3 DNA sequence: TGTGCCAGCAGCGCCCGGACTAGCGGAAATGCCTACAATGAGCAGTTCTTC.